These 18 T cell receptor beta chains were sequenced from one sample in a study of OX40 agonist ivuxolimab in advanced cancers. Sequencing was performed with immunoSEQ multiplex PCR; in TCRdb, only in-frame clones are kept and a portion is missing. The sample holds about 69,000 clones, approximately 81% seen once. The source was CD4+ or CD8+ T cells sorted from blood, collected in a trial of the OX40 agonist ivuxolimab. The source is an adult with an advanced solid tumor such as melanoma, head and neck, liver or kidney cancer.

DNA for the CDR3: TGTGCCAGCAGTTACCCACCCAGCGGTCAGGTGAACACCATATATTTT. Encoded protein: CASSYPPSGQVNTIYF. V gene TRBV6-6 combines with J gene TRBJ1-3; D not certain. The CDR3 sequence is 16 residues long. CDR1 is MNHNY and CDR2 is SVGAGI in the germline V gene (reference sequence). Trimming pared 2 bases from V and 7 bases from J, leaving 18 bases between.

This clone came up once. V usage is TRBV5-4 and J usage is TRBJ1-1; D possibly corresponds to TRBD1 (6 bases). Germline V CDR1 and CDR2: SGHNT, YYREEE (reference sequence). V lost 6 bases to trimming and J lost 4 bases, with 19 bases between them. The CDR3 has 15 residues. The CDR3 DNA reads as TGTGCCAGCACCAGGGGACCGGGACAAGGCACTGAAGCTTTCTTT. This sequence encodes CASTRGPGQGTEAFF.

The chain links TRBV7-3 to TRBJ2-1, with 14 bases matching TRBD2. V trimming: 5 bases; J trimming: 3 bases; junction bases outside the gene matches: 3. The CDR3 runs to 16 residues. CDR1 is SGHTA and CDR2 is FQGTGA in the germline V gene. CDR3 protein: CASSPTSGGDYNEQFF. In nucleotides, the CDR3 is TGTGCCAGCAGCCCGACTAGCGGGGGGGACTACAATGAGCAGTTCTTC.

In its sample, this clone was seen a few times. The CDR3 reads CASSQDRGIGGYTF. CDR3 coding DNA: TGCGCCAGCAGCCAAGACAGGGGAATAGGTGGCTACACCTTC. The chain couples TRBV4-1 to TRBJ1-2; D may be TRBD1 (6 bases). The V end lost 0 bases, the J end lost 7 bases, and 12 bases lay between the germline ends. CDR1 is MGHRA and CDR2 is YSYEKL in the germline V gene. The CDR3 is made up of 14 amino acids.

The chain couples TRBV13 to TRBJ2-3, with D possibly matching TRBD2 (6 bases). Germline V gives CDR1 PRHDT, CDR2 FYEKMQ (reference sequence). This CDR3 region has 15 residues. V was pared by 0 bases and J by 0 bases, with 7 bases between. The CDR3 nucleotides read TGTGCCAGCAGCTTAGGCGGGGGAAGCACAGATACGCAGTATTTT. Amino acids: CASSLGGGSTDTQYF.

The chain joins TRBV5-1 to TRBJ2-5; either TRBD1 or TRBD2 may fit D (5 bases each). V dropped 3 bases and J dropped 2 bases, with 11 bases sitting between them. Per germline, CDR1 SGHRS and CDR2 YFSETQ. CDR3 length equals 14 residues. The CDR3 DNA reads TGCGCCAGCAGCTCCGGGACGGAACAAGAGACCCAGTACTTC. Protein product: CASSSGTEQETQYF.

The genes are TRBV18 and TRBJ2-5; TRBD2 aligns across 7 bases. The CDR3 has 14 residues. The V segment lost 6 bases and the J segment 4 bases; nucleotides outside the gene matches: 8. The V gene's germline CDR1 is KGHSH and CDR2 LQKENI. CDR3 coding DNA: TGTGCCAGCTCTATCCTTCCTAGCGGAGAGACCCAGTACTTC. Translated: CASSILPSGETQYF.

The rearrangement uses TRBV10-3 and TRBJ2-5; D may correspond to TRBD1 or TRBD2 (7 bases each). Between the trimmed V and J ends, which lost 8 bases and 2 bases, there was a span of 18 bases. The CDR3 contains 15 residues. Germline V gives CDR1 ENHRY, CDR2 SYGVKD. CDR3 sequence: CAIRGGSGGQETQYF. CDR3 nucleotide sequence: TGTGCCATCCGAGGGGGCTCCGGGGGGCAAGAGACCCAGTACTTC.

This clone came up a few times. CDR3 nucleotide sequence: TGTGCCAGCAGCTTACCAGGGGTTGGCAATCAGCCCCAGCATTTT. Its protein product is CASSLPGVGNQPQHF. The rearrangement uses TRBV7-8 and TRBJ1-5, with a possible D match to TRBD1 (6 bases). The CDR3 has 15 residues. V was shortened by 2 bases and J by 2 bases, with 10 bases between the two germline ends. Germline values: CDR1 SGHVS, CDR2 FQNEAQ.

This chain links TRBV7-8 with TRBJ1-1; 8 bases agree with TRBD1. Trimming at V came to 3 bases and at J to 0 bases, leaving 3 bases not matched to a gene. Germline CDR1 SGHVS, CDR2 FQNEAQ. CDR3 length: 15 amino acids. The CDR3 protein is CASSFAGQVNTEAFF. For the CDR3, the DNA is TGTGCCAGCAGCTTTGCGGGACAGGTGAACACTGAAGCTTTCTTT.

The CDR3 DNA follows: TGTGCCAGCAGCTCATGGGAGGCCGCCTCCTTAGAGACCCAGTACTTC. It yields the protein CASSSWEAASLETQYF. The chain combines TRBV7-2 with TRBJ2-5; a weak D match, TRBD2 (6 bases). This CDR3 has 16 amino acids. V gave up 4 bases and J gave up 4 bases, with 19 bases separating them. Germline CDR1 reads SGHTA; CDR2 reads FQGNSA.

This clone was detected a few times. This chain connects TRBV5-6 to TRBJ2-7; D assignment may be TRBD1 or TRBD2 (5 bases each). CDR3 length: 14 residues. Deletions cut 3 bases from V and 3 bases from J, with 13 bases between. Germline CDR1 and CDR2: SGHDT and YYEEEE. In DNA form, the CDR3 reads TGTGCCAGCAGCTCCCGGGACGCAAGCTACGAGCAGTACTTC. Protein product: CASSSRDASYEQYF. The variable domain in full, with the rest retrieved from reference TRBV5-6 and TRBJ2-7, is DAGVTQSPTHLIKTRGQQVTLRCSPKSGHDTVSWYQQALGQGPQFIFQYYEEEERQRGNFPDRFSGHQFPNYSSELNVNALLLGDSALYLCASSSRDASYEQYFGPGTRLTVT.

This clone was detected only once. The chain uses TRBV7-2 and TRBJ1-2; D perhaps matches TRBD1 (6 bases). Germline loops: CDR1 SGHTA, CDR2 FQGNSA. The CDR3 is made up of 14 amino acids. The V end lost 3 bases, the J end lost 8 bases, and 16 bases lay between the germline ends. The CDR3 spells CASSFTDRRVGYTF. The CDR3, as DNA: TGTGCCAGCAGCTTTACCGACAGGAGGGTAGGCTACACCTTC.

The rearrangement uses TRBV4-3 and TRBJ1-3; D is possibly TRBD1 (6 bases). This CDR3 has 16 residues. CDR1 and CDR2 (germline): LGHNA, YSLEER. V was cut by 0 bases and J by 3 bases, with 12 bases left in between. The CDR3 DNA is TGCGCCAGCAGCCAAGATCGCGGGGGCGTTGGAAACACCATATATTTT. It translates to CASSQDRGGVGNTIYF.

The chain joins TRBV5-5 to TRBJ1-3; possible D gene TRBD1, 6 bases. From germline, CDR1 is SGHKS and CDR2 YYEKEE (reference sequence). The CDR3 totals 15 residues. Trimming stripped 4 bases from V and 0 bases from J, with 11 bases between. The CDR3 DNA sequence: TGTGCCAGCAGCCGACAGGAGAGCTCTGGAAACACCATATATTTT. Translated: CASSRQESSGNTIYF.

Points on this clone: The missing conserved phenylalanine or tryptophan at the end of this CDR3 makes a read error likely. The rearrangement joins TRBV7-9 to TRBJ1-5, with 8 bases that match TRBD1. Germline V CDR1 and CDR2: SEHNR, FQNEAQ (reference sequence). The CDR3 loop spans 14 amino acids. Trimming took 6 bases from V and 6 from J; bases not matched to a gene: 7. The CDR3 sequence: CASSLQGEGQPQHL. The DNA of the CDR3 is TGTGCCAGCAGTCTACAGGGGGAGGGTCAGCCCCAGCATCTT.

The CDR3 protein is CASSHRDRELNIQYF. CDR3 DNA: TGTGCCAGCAGCCACCGGGACAGAGAATTAAACATTCAGTACTTC. The gene calls are TRBV11-3 and TRBJ2-4; 7 bases align to TRBD1. The CDR3 spans 15 residues. J gave up 6 bases and V 5 bases, and 10 bases lay outside the gene matches. CDR1 SGHNT and CDR2 YENEEA come from the germline V gene.

In its sample, this clone was seen once. The V and J genes are TRBV28 and TRBJ1-4; D might be TRBD1 (5 bases). V was cut by 3 bases and J by 7 bases, with 12 bases left in between. CDR3 size: 14 residues. CDR1 and CDR2 from the germline V gene are MDHEN and SYDVKM. The CDR3 region has the DNA TGTGCCAGCAGTTTTGGGGGATCCAGTGAAAAACTGTTTTTT. Its translation is CASSFGGSSEKLFF.